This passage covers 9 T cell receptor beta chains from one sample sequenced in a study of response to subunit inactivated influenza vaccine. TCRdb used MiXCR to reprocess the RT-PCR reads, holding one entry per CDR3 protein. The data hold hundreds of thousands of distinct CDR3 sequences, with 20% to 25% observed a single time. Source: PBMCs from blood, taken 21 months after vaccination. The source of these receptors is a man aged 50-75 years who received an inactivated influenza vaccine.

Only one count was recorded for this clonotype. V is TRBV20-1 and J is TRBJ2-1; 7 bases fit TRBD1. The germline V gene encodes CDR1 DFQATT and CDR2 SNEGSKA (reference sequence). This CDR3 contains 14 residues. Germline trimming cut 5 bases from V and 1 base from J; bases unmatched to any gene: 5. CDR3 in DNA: TGCAGTGCTGTCCCGGGACAGTCCTACAATGAGCAGTTCTTC. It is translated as CSAVPGQSYNEQFF.

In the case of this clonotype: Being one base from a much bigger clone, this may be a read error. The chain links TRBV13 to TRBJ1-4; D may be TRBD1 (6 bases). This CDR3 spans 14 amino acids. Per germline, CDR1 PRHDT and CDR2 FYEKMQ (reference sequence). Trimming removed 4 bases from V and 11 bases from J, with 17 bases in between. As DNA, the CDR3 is TGTGCCAGCAGCTCCAGGGGAATAGGGGATAAACTGTTTTTT. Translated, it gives CASSSRGIGDKLFF.

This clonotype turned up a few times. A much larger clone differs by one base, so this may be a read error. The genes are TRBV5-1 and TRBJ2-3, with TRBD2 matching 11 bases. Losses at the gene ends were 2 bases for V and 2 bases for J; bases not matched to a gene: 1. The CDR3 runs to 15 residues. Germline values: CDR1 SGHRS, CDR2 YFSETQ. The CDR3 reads CASSFSGRDTDTQYF. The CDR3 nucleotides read TGCGCCAGCAGCTTTAGCGGGAGGGACACAGATACGCAGTATTTT.

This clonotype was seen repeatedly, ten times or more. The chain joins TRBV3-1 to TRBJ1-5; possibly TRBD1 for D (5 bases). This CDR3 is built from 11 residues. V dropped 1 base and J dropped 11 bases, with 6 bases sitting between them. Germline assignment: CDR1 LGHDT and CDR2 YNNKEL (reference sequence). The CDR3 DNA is TGTGCCAGCAGCCAAGGAGGGGCCCAGCATTTT. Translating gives CASSQGGAQHF. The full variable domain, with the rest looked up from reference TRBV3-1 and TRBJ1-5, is DTAVSQTPKYLVTQMGNDKSIKCEQNLGHDTMYWYKQDSKKFLKIMFSYNNKELIINETVPNRFSPKSPDKAHLNLHINSLELGDSAVYFCASSQGGAQHFGDGTRLSIL.

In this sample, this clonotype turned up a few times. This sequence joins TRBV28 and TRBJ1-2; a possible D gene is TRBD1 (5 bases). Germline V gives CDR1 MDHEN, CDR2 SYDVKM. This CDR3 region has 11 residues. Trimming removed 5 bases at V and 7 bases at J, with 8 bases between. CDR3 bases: TGTGCCAGCAGTGAGGGACGTGGCTACACCTTC. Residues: CASSEGRGYTF.

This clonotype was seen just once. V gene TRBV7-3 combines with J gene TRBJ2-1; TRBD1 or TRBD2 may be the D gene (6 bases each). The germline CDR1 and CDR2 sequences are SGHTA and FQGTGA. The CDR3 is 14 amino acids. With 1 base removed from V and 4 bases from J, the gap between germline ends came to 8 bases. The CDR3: CASSLKGGYNEQFF. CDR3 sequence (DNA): TGTGCCAGCAGCTTAAAGGGGGGATACAATGAGCAGTTCTTC.

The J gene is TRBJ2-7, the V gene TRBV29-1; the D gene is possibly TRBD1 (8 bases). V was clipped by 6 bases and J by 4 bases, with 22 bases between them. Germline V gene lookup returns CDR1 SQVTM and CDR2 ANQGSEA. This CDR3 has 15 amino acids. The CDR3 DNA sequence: TGCAGCGTCGCGCCGACAGGGGAGGGGGTTTACGAGCAGTACTTC. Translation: CSVAPTGEGVYEQYF.

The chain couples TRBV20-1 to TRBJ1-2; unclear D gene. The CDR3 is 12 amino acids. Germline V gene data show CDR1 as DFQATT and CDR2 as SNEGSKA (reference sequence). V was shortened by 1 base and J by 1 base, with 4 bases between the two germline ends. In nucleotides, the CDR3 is TGCAGTGCTAGAGGCAATAACTATGGCTACACCTTC. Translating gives CSARGNNYGYTF.

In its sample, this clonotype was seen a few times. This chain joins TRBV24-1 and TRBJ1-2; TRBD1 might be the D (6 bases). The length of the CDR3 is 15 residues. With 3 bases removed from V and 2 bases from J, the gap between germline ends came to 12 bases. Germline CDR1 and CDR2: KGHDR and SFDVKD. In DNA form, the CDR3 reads TGTGCCACCAGTGATGGAATAACAGGGAACTATGGCTACACCTTC. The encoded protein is CATSDGITGNYGYTF.